Below are 14 T cell receptor beta chains sequenced from a single sample in a study of read filtering for tumor transcriptome and immune sequencing. From about 400 ng of RNA, a library with molecular barcoded alpha/delta and beta/gamma adaptors was made. TCRdb ran MiXCR on the reads and lists one entry per CDR3 protein. The repertoire includes fewer than 30,000 distinct CDR3 sequences, over 13% of them detected once, and approximately 40% sits in the top ten. Source material: a population of CD138-negative cells sorted from bone marrow. These receptors all stem from a donor at least 40 years old with multiple myeloma.

This clonotype was picked up many times. The chain has TRBV5-1 and TRBJ1-4; the match to TRBD1 covers 8 bases. Germline V gene sequence: CDR1 SGHRS, CDR2 YFSETQ. V lost 5 bases, J lost 6 bases, and 6 bases stayed unmatched. The CDR3 loop spans 14 amino acids. DNA of the CDR3: TGCGCCAGCAGACCCGGGACAGGAGATGAAAAACTGTTTTTT. The encoded protein is CASRPGTGDEKLFF. The whole variable domain, remainder taken from reference TRBV5-1 and TRBJ1-4, is KAGVTQTPRYLIKTRGQQVTLSCSPISGHRSVSWYQQTPGQGLQFLFEYFSETQRNKGNFPGRFSGRQFSNSRSEMNVSTLELGDSALYLCASRPGTGDEKLFFGSGTQLSVL.

Ten or more counts support this clonotype. The rearrangement joins TRBV20-1 to TRBJ2-7; TRBD1 agrees at 11 bases. The germline gives CDR1 DFQATT, CDR2 SNEGSKA (reference sequence). This CDR3 contains 13 residues. Trimming cost V 5 bases and J 7 bases; bases outside gene matches: 7. CDR3 sequence (DNA): TGCAGTGCTGAAATCGGACAGGGGGCAGAGCAGTACTTC. Its protein product is CSAEIGQGAEQYF.

On this clonotype itself: The CDR3 ends on some other residue instead of the conserved phenylalanine or tryptophan, so this is likely a read error. CDR3 protein: CASSLRLRTGNSEQFL. As DNA, the CDR3 is TGTGCCAGCAGCTTAAGGCTTCGGACCGGAAACAGTGAGCAGTTCCTC. This chain connects TRBV7-9 to TRBJ2-1; D gene unclear. V was trimmed by 2 bases and J by 9 bases, leaving 20 bases between them. There are 16 residues in the CDR3. Germline CDR1 reads SEHNR; CDR2 reads FQNEAQ (reference sequence).

A note on this clonotype: A far larger clone is a single base away, which makes a read error likely. The V and J genes are TRBV9 and TRBJ2-7; a possible D gene is TRBD2 (6 bases). The CDR3 spans 15 residues. CDR1 and CDR2 (germline): SGDLS, YYNGEE. Trimming stripped 0 bases from V and 7 bases from J, with 17 bases between. The CDR3 spells CASSVGGGAYNEQYF. The CDR3 nucleotides read TGTGCCAGCAGCGTAGGGGGAGGCGCCTACAATGAGCAGTACTTC.

This clonotype was seen many times. The J gene is TRBJ2-5, the V gene TRBV7-9, with 9 bases lining up with TRBD2. This CDR3 is built from 19 residues. J was trimmed by 7 bases and V by 1 base; bases with no gene match: 19. Germline lookup yields CDR1 SEHNR and CDR2 FQNEAQ (reference sequence). CDR3 protein: CASSLGQDGGRASKGTQYF. CDR3 coding DNA: TGTGCCAGCAGCTTAGGTCAAGACGGCGGGAGGGCCAGTAAAGGGACCCAGTACTTC.

The CDR3 DNA follows: TGTGCCAGCAGTCCCTCTGACCTGGGCAAAAACATTCAGTACTTC. Protein sequence: CASSPSDLGKNIQYF. V gene TRBV28 combines with J gene TRBJ2-4; D gene ambiguous. Germline lookup yields CDR1 MDHEN and CDR2 SYDVKM. The CDR3 loop spans 15 amino acids. V lost 5 bases and J 3 bases, leaving 14 bases between the germline ends. Using reference TRBV28 and TRBJ2-4 for the parts outside the CDR3, the full variable domain is DVKVTQSSRYLVKRTGEKVFLECVQDMDHENMFWYRQDPGLGLRLIYFSYDVKMKEKGDIPEGYSVSREKKERFSLILESASTNQTSMYLCASSPSDLGKNIQYFGAGTRLSVL.

This clonotype showed up many times. The V and J genes are TRBV14 and TRBJ1-3; unclear D gene. CDR1 is SGHDN and CDR2 is FVKESK in the germline V gene. The CDR3 length is 13 residues. V dropped 4 bases and J dropped 8 bases, with 12 bases sitting between them. The CDR3 protein is CASSLVRQDTIYF. The CDR3, as DNA: TGTGCCAGCAGCCTGGTCCGCCAAGACACCATATATTTT.

This clonotype was found many times. V and J are TRBV5-6 and TRBJ2-2; 11 nucleotides align to TRBD1. Trimming took 4 bases from V and 4 from J; bases not matched to a gene: 6. Germline V gene sequence: CDR1 SGHDT, CDR2 YYEEEE. The CDR3 has 16 residues. The CDR3, as DNA: TGTGCCAGCAGCCCGGTAGGACAGGGGGCCACCGGGGAGCTGTTTTTT. Protein sequence: CASSPVGQGATGELFF.

This clonotype was seen repeatedly, ten times or more. The CDR3 region is CASSIEAGANTGELFF. CDR3 bases: TGTGCCAGTAGTATCGAGGCAGGAGCGAACACCGGGGAGCTGTTTTTT. This chain links TRBV19 with TRBJ2-2; D is unresolved. Trimming took 3 bases from V and 0 from J, leaving 11 bases between them. The V gene's germline CDR1 is LNHDA and CDR2 SQIVND (reference sequence). This CDR3 is built from 16 residues. Complete variable domain (other parts from reference TRBV19 and TRBJ2-2): DGGITQSPKYLFRKEGQNVTLSCEQNLNHDAMYWYRQDPGQGLRLIYYSQIVNDFQKGDIAEGYSVSREKKESFPLTVTSAQKNPTAFYLCASSIEAGANTGELFFGEGSRLTVL.

Many counts were recorded for this clonotype. The gene calls are TRBV6-5 and TRBJ1-5; D call uncertain. Germline loops: CDR1 MNHEY, CDR2 SVGAGI. The length of the CDR3 is 15 residues. Trimming cost V 2 bases and J 3 bases, with 11 bases left between them. CDR3 protein: CASSYGLGSNQPQHF. DNA for the CDR3: TGTGCCAGCAGTTACGGCTTAGGGTCCAATCAGCCCCAGCATTTT.

Many counts were recorded for this clonotype. The chain carries TRBV14 and TRBJ1-1; no clear D gene. V shed 5 bases and J shed 1 base, with 8 bases lying between them. The germline CDR1 and CDR2 sequences are SGHDN and FVKESK. The CDR3 is 13 amino acids. The CDR3 DNA follows: TGTGCCAGCAGCATTCCGGGGAACACTGAAGCTTTCTTT. Translating gives CASSIPGNTEAFF.

This clonotype showed up many times. The chain recombines TRBV28 with TRBJ1-5; D is perhaps TRBD1 (6 bases). The germline V gene encodes CDR1 MDHEN and CDR2 SYDVKM. The CDR3 length is 15 residues. V gave up 5 bases and J gave up 2 bases, with 13 bases separating them. CDR3: CASSPGAAGNQPQHF. CDR3 DNA sequence: TGTGCCAGCAGTCCGGGGGCGGCCGGCAATCAGCCCCAGCATTTT.

This clonotype was detected only once. The chain links TRBV7-3 to TRBJ2-3; 10 bases agree with TRBD2. Germline values: CDR1 SGHTA, CDR2 FQGTGA. V gave up 8 bases and J gave up 8 bases; unmatched junction bases: 19. There are 17 residues in the CDR3. In DNA form, the CDR3 reads TGTGCCAGCGGCGCGGTCATGACTAGCGGGTGGTATGGTACGCAGTATTTT. Protein sequence: CASGAVMTSGWYGTQYF.

This clonotype was counted a few times. This may be a read error: a much more frequent sequence differs by one nucleotide. The V gene is TRBV7-3, the J gene TRBJ1-1; no clear D. There are 15 residues in the CDR3. The germline gives CDR1 SGHTA, CDR2 FQGTGA. The DNA for the CDR3 is TGTGCCAGCAGAGTCCTGGCGGGCGAATCCACTGAAGCTTCCTTT. This translates into CASRVLAGESTEASF.